One and the same sample provided the 25 T cell receptor beta chains below, sequenced in a study of CD8 T cells in Susac syndrome. RNA, at about 0.5 to 1 ug, was reverse transcribed with random hexamers. TCRdb ran MiXCR on the immunoSEQ multiplex PCR reads and lists one entry per CDR3 protein. The table shows some 52,000 distinct CDR3 sequences, with roughly 93% occurring only once. Source material: CD8+ T cells from PBMCs. These receptors were collected from a human donor with multiple sclerosis.

J is TRBJ1-1 and V is TRBV4-1, with unresolved D. There are 15 residues in the CDR3. Germline V gives CDR1 MGHRA, CDR2 YSYEKL. Trimming left V 1 base short and J 0 bases short, with 9 bases between. The CDR3: CASSQVISMNTEAFF. CDR3 coding DNA: TGCGCCAGCAGCCAAGTTATTAGTATGAACACTGAAGCTTTCTTT.

V gene TRBV4-3 combines with J gene TRBJ1-2; possibly TRBD1 for D (5 bases). Germline CDR1 LGHNA, CDR2 YSLEER. CDR3 size: 16 residues. Trimming cost V 0 bases and J 5 bases, with 16 bases left between them. CDR3 loop: CASSQDRDGSGYGYTF. The CDR3 DNA sequence: TGCGCCAGCAGCCAAGATCGGGACGGGTCGGGGTATGGCTACACCTTC.

This chain links TRBV7-9 with TRBJ2-1, with 11 bases aligning to TRBD2. CDR3 length equals 15 residues. The germline V gene encodes CDR1 SEHNR and CDR2 FQNEAQ (reference sequence). V was clipped by 8 bases and J by 2 bases; unmatched bases: 5. CDR3 coding DNA: TGTGCCAGCTCTAGCGGGGGGTCGACCTACAATGAGCAGTTCTTC. This gives the protein CASSSGGSTYNEQFF.

The chain has TRBV28 and TRBJ2-3, with 8 bases identical to TRBD1. In germline, CDR1 is MDHEN, CDR2 SYDVKM. This CDR3 has 16 residues. V lost 2 bases and J lost 4; bases outside the gene matches: 8. This chain's CDR3 is CASSLGQGASPDTQYF. In nucleotides, the CDR3 is TGTGCCAGCAGTTTAGGTCAGGGGGCGTCCCCAGATACGCAGTATTTT.

This chain uses TRBV4-3 with TRBJ1-2; tentatively, D is TRBD1 (5 bases). V was pared by 7 bases and J by 7 bases, with 16 bases between. Germline V lookup: CDR1 LGHNA, CDR2 YSLEER. This CDR3 spans 13 amino acids. CDR3 loop: CASTPRGGGGYTF. The CDR3 bases are TGCGCCAGCACCCCTCGGGGCGGCGGTGGCTACACCTTC.

This chain joins TRBV19 and TRBJ2-7; 8 nucleotides align to TRBD1. The CDR3 consists of 14 residues. Germline lookup yields CDR1 LNHDA and CDR2 SQIVND (reference sequence). Trimming removed 3 bases from V and 6 bases from J; junction bases left unmatched: 7. CDR3 amino acids: CASSISRGPSEQYF. CDR3 in DNA: TGTGCCAGTAGTATCTCCAGGGGGCCCTCCGAGCAGTACTTC.

This clonotype was recorded once. The V gene is TRBV7-2, the J gene TRBJ1-1, with 7 bases fitting TRBD1. This CDR3 has 16 residues. From germline, CDR1 is SGHTA and CDR2 FQGNSA. Trimming cost V 6 bases and J 1 base; bases outside gene matches: 11. CDR3 protein: CASSFYLGQPNTEAFF. The CDR3 nucleotides read TGTGCCAGCAGTTTTTACTTGGGACAGCCGAACACTGAAGCTTTCTTT.

This clonotype came up once. The rearrangement links TRBV20-1 to TRBJ1-2; D might be TRBD1 (5 bases). Germline-derived CDR1 and CDR2 are DFQATT and SNEGSKA (reference sequence). The V and J ends lost 7 bases and 1 base respectively, with 13 bases between them. The CDR3 is 13 residues long. CDR3 bases: TGCAGTGAGCGGACACTTTTTAACTATGGCTACACCTTC. Translated: CSERTLFNYGYTF.

The V and J genes are TRBV27 and TRBJ1-1; 8 positions match TRBD1. The CDR3 is 17 residues long. CDR1 and CDR2 from the germline V gene are MNHEY and SMNVEV (reference sequence). J lost 4 bases, V lost 4 bases, and 14 bases had no gene match. In nucleotides, the CDR3 is TGTGCCAGCAGTTCGCAGGGGGCGCGGATTCTGGGCACTGAAGCTTTCTTT. Translation: CASSSQGARILGTEAFF.

This chain uses TRBV7-9 with TRBJ2-5; D might be TRBD1 (6 bases). Trimming removed 1 base from V and 0 bases from J, with 15 bases in between. This CDR3 has 17 residues. Per germline, CDR1 SEHNR and CDR2 FQNEAQ (reference sequence). Written as DNA, the CDR3 is TGTGCCAGCAGCTTAGATTCCCGGGACACTTACCAAGAGACCCAGTACTTC. Amino acid sequence: CASSLDSRDTYQETQYF.

The J gene is TRBJ2-2, the V gene TRBV6-5; the match to TRBD1 covers 7 bases. This CDR3 comprises 12 residues. From germline, CDR1 is MNHEY and CDR2 SVGAGI. The V and J ends lost 11 bases and 6 bases, in that order; junction bases with no gene match: 6. The DNA of the CDR3 is TGTGCCGGGGGACAGTTGCCCGGGGAGCTGTTTTTT. Translation gives CAGGQLPGELFF.

This clonotype was picked up one time. CDR3 protein: CASSPPGTSSPLHF. CDR3 bases: TGCGCCAGCAGCCCTCCAGGGACTTCGTCACCCCTCCACTTT. The chain has TRBV4-3 and TRBJ1-6; the D gene is possibly TRBD1 (5 bases). The CDR3 spans 14 residues. The V gene's germline CDR1 is LGHNA and CDR2 YSLEER. With 4 bases removed from V and 10 bases from J, the gap between germline ends came to 14 bases.

The V call is TRBV4-3, the J call TRBJ2-1, with 8 positions matching TRBD2. The CDR3 has 16 amino acids. The V and J ends lost 3 bases and 3 bases, in that order; junction bases with no gene match: 7. Germline loops: CDR1 LGHNA, CDR2 YSLEER. Written as DNA, the CDR3 is TGCGCCAGCAGCCAGAGGTTGGGACTAGTCTACAATGAGCAGTTCTTC. It yields the protein CASSQRLGLVYNEQFF.

In DNA form, the CDR3 reads TGTGCCAGCAGCCAAGACGGATATAATGAAAAACTGTTTTTT. Translation gives CASSQDGYNEKLFF. J is TRBJ1-4 and V is TRBV14, with unresolved D. The CDR3 consists of 14 residues. The germline V gene has CDR1 SGHDN and CDR2 FVKESK. Trimming pared 0 bases from V and 4 bases from J, leaving 6 bases between.

The rearrangement uses TRBV7-6 and TRBJ2-7, with 10 bases identical to TRBD1. Germline CDR1 SGHVS, CDR2 FNYEAQ. Germline trimming cut 1 base from V and 5 bases from J; bases unmatched to any gene: 5. The CDR3 has 15 amino acids. The CDR3 protein is CASSLVPGQGNEQYF. The CDR3 nucleotides read TGTGCCAGCAGCTTAGTCCCGGGACAGGGGAACGAGCAGTACTTC.

The chain carries TRBV5-1 and TRBJ1-1; tentative D call: TRBD1 (5 bases). V was cut by 4 bases and J by 1 base, with 11 bases left in between. The CDR3 spans 14 residues. From germline, CDR1 is SGHRS and CDR2 YFSETQ. The CDR3 sequence: CASSLLGQNTEAFF. CDR3 DNA sequence: TGCGCCAGCAGCCTCTTGGGGCAGAACACTGAAGCTTTCTTT.

CDR3 sequence: CASSGQDSYEQYF. CDR3 sequence (DNA): TGTGCCAGCAGCGGTCAGGACTCCTACGAGCAGTACTTC. This chain links TRBV7-9 with TRBJ2-7; D gene ambiguous. There are 13 residues in the CDR3. Germline V gene lookup returns CDR1 SEHNR and CDR2 FQNEAQ (reference sequence). V lost 5 bases, J lost 0 bases, and 8 bases lay in between.

The chain's CDR3 is CSVEDVGSLGYTF. CDR3 in DNA: TGCAGCGTTGAAGATGTGGGTTCCCTCGGCTACACCTTC. This chain connects TRBV29-1 to TRBJ1-2, with D unresolved. V lost 0 bases and J 8 bases, leaving 13 bases between the germline ends. The CDR3 is 13 residues long. Germline CDR1 SQVTM, CDR2 ANQGSEA.

This rearrangement joins TRBV12-3 or TRBV12-4 to TRBJ2-3; TRBD2 is a possible D gene (5 bases). The V end was cut by 6 bases, the J end by 5 bases, with 15 bases between. The CDR3 is 14 residues long. CDR3 sequence: CASSRTGQIDTQYF. In DNA, the CDR3 is TGTGCCAGCAGCCGGACTGGGCAGATAGATACGCAGTATTTT.

The count of this clonotype is one. The V gene is TRBV27, the J gene TRBJ1-1; 7 bases map to TRBD1. The CDR3 extends over 15 amino acids. Trimming at V came to 5 bases and at J to 2 bases, leaving 8 bases not matched to a gene. In germline, CDR1 is MNHEY, CDR2 SMNVEV (reference sequence). The CDR3 DNA reads TGTGCCAGCAGTCACATACAGGGGAAAAACACTGAAGCTTTCTTT. Translation: CASSHIQGKNTEAFF.

This sequence joins TRBV2 and TRBJ2-7, with D tentatively TRBD1 (5 bases). The germline V gene encodes CDR1 SNHLY and CDR2 FYNNEI. CDR3 length equals 16 residues. V was shortened by 7 bases and J by 1 base, with 20 bases between the two germline ends. The DNA of the CDR3 is TGTGCCAGCACTAGAAGGGGCCTCAGACTGTCCTACGAGCAGTACTTC. It codes for CASTRRGLRLSYEQYF.

The V call is TRBV29-1, the J call TRBJ1-4; 7 nucleotides match TRBD1. The CDR3 runs 13 residues. CDR1 SQVTM and CDR2 ANQGSEA come from the germline V gene. J lost 4 bases, V lost 6 bases, and 5 bases had no gene match. The DNA for the CDR3 is TGCAGCGTATCCGGGACAGTTAATGAAAAACTGTTTTTT. Translation: CSVSGTVNEKLFF.

The V gene is TRBV27, the J gene TRBJ2-4; no firm D call. The CDR3 consists of 14 residues. Germline V lookup: CDR1 MNHEY, CDR2 SMNVEV (reference sequence). The V gene lost 0 bases and the J gene lost 5 bases, with 8 bases spanning the gap. As DNA, the CDR3 is TGTGCCAGCAGTTTATCTGGTGGGGAAAACATTCAGTACTTC. It yields the protein CASSLSGGENIQYF.

This clonotype was counted only a few times. V usage is TRBV29-1 and J usage is TRBJ2-6; D is possibly TRBD2 (7 bases). Trimming cost V 5 bases and J 2 bases, with 16 bases left between them. CDR3 size: 16 residues. Germline-derived CDR1 and CDR2 are SQVTM and ANQGSEA. This chain's CDR3 is CSVTGGLYPGANVLTF. For the CDR3, the DNA is TGCAGCGTTACCGGGGGGCTGTATCCTGGGGCCAACGTCCTGACTTTC.

The chain has TRBV9 and TRBJ2-3, with D possibly matching TRBD1 (6 bases). In germline, CDR1 is SGDLS, CDR2 YYNGEE. The CDR3 extends over 15 amino acids. Trimming took 0 bases from V and 1 from J, leaving 9 bases between them. CDR3 protein: CASSVAGVGTDTQYF. The CDR3 DNA follows: TGTGCCAGCAGCGTAGCAGGGGTGGGCACAGATACGCAGTATTTT.